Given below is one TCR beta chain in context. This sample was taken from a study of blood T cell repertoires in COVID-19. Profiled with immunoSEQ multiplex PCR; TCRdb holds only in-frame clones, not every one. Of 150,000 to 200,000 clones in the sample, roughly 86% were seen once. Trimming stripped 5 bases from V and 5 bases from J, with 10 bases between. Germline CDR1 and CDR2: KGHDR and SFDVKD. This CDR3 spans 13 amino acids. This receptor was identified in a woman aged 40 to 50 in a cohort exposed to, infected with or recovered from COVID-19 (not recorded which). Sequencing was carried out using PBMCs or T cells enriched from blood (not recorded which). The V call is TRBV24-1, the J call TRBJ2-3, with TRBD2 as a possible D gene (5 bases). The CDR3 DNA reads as TGTGCCACCAGTGCCCAGGCGGGAGATACGCAGTATTTT. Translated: CATSAQAGDTQYF.